This TCR beta chain was found in a study of T cells after posttransplantation cyclophosphamide. The protocol was immunoSEQ multiplex PCR, while the TCRdb copy is restricted to in-frame clones and leaves out a portion. There are tens of thousands of clones in the sample, none observed a single time. This clone was detected ten times or more. Antigen unknown. Study-wide results and limits: TRB clonality was highly associated with recipient CMV seropositivity and reactivation. Blood and skin or GI T cell repertoires showed limited TRB overlap.

V dropped 2 bases and J dropped 4; count of bases not matched to a gene: 7. This CDR3 region has 16 residues. Germline CDR1 reads KGHSH; CDR2 reads LQKENI. V and J are TRBV18 and TRBJ2-2, with 7 bases that match TRBD2. What was sequenced was PBMCs. This receptor was obtained from a woman aged 60-75 years in good health, CMV-negative, and a related stem cell transplant donor. The CDR3 nucleotides read TGTGCCAGCTCACCAAAGAGATTAGCGGGCACCGGGGAGCTGTTTTTT. Its protein is CASSPKRLAGTGELFF.